The TCR beta chain described here comes from a study of blood T cell repertoires in COVID-19. Study overall: Samples representing acute and convalescent COVID-19 were sourced from the United States, Italy and Spain.

There are 15 residues in the CDR3. The junction had 6 bases not matched to a gene; V was cut back by 0 bases and J by 5 bases. The V gene's germline CDR1 is SGDLS and CDR2 YYNGEE. Source study methods: Counts of nucleated cells, estimated from reference gene primer amplification, were obtained. Generated by immunoSEQ multiplex PCR, the TCRdb table keeps only in-frame clones and is missing some. That table gives V, J and clone size, and the DNA gave D and trimming. The profile covers 130,000 or so clones, with around nine tenths appearing a single time and 2% to 2.5% taken by the ten largest. The chain uses TRBV9 and TRBJ2-5; 8 bases agree with TRBD2. The sample consisted of peripheral blood. This clonotype was sampled from a woman aged 45 to 65 with acute or convalescent COVID-19. The CDR3 protein is CASSVGVSGAETQYF. In DNA, the CDR3 is TGTGCCAGCAGCGTAGGGGTTAGCGGGGCGGAGACCCAGTACTTC.